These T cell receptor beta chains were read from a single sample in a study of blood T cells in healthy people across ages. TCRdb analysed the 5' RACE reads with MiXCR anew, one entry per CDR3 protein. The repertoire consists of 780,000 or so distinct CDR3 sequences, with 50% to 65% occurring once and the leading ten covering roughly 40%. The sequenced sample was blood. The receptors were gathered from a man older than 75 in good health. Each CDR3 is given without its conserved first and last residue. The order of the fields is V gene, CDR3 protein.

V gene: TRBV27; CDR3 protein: ASSFGGVRDIQY
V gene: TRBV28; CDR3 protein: ASSLAGPSYGYT
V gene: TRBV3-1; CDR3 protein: ASSHRDVNEQF
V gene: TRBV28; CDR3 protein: ASRNARYEQY
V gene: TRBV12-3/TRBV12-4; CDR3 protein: ASSFGTGTGGREQY
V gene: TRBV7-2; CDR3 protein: ASSPTSGRAVEQY
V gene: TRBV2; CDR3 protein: ASSRDRRGNTEAF
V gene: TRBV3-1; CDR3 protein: ASSRGLATDTQY
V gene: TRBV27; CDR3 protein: ASSKTSRGWLNEQF
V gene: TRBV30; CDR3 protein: AWGDSGTEAF
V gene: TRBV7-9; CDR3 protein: ASSTTNEKLF
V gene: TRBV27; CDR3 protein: ASSLSPGRGSYEQY
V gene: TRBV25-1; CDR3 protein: ASSEPGNNKQF
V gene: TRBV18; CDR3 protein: ASSPSGAIGTEAF
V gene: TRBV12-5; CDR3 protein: ATGRDEGTTEAF
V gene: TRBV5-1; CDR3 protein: ASSSLEPRNYGYT
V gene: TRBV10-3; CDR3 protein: AISDSGPHNEQF
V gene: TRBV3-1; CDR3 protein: ASSQVREKLF
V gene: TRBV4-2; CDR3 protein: ASSQELVPPEQY
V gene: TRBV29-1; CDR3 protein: SVERMGGTRKGRGSYNEQF
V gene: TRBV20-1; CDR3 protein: SATRTGSNYGYT
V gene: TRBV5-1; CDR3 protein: ASSAGQGTNEKLF
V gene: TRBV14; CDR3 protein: ASSQATSYEQY
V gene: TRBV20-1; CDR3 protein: SAYIELAQY
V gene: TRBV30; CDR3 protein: AWRTGGSGANVLT
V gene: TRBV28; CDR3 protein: ASSYIQGENTQY
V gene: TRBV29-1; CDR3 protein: SLGHVQGSYNEQF
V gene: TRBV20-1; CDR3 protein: SARKIVNNSPLH
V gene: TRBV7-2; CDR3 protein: ASSLESRLNYEQY
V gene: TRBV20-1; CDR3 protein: SARGLAGEEQY
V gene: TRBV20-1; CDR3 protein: SAWKQPNEQF
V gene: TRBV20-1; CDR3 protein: SASLTSGGLQETQY
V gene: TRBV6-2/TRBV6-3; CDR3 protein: ASSYPLRLAGDISYEQY
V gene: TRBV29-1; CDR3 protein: SGGRANEQF
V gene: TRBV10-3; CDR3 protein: AIPHGQGGYHGYT
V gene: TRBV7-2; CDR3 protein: ASSPTGEQY
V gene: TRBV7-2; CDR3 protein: ASSPTSGSLNRYAY
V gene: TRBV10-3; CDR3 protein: AGAGNTGELF
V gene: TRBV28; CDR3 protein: ASSSSSSGGLWAQY
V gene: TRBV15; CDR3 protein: ATSRDFSQGGKLF
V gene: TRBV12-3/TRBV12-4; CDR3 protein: ASSLAGGVDTQY
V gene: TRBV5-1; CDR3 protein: AARVGAGYTGELF
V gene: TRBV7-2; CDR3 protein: ASSLGDRGYEQY
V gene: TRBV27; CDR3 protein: ASHRTGGSYNEQF
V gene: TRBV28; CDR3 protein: ASSLFGELITTDTQY
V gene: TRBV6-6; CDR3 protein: ASSLKEEQY